This T cell receptor beta chain is drawn from a study of T cells after yellow fever vaccination. Universal primer sites and UMIs were introduced during 5'RACE template-switching synthesis of TCR cDNA. TCRdb ran MiXCR on the 5' RACE reads and lists one entry per CDR3 protein. The data hold some 390,000 distinct CDR3 sequences, with around 20% observed a single time. This clonotype was seen only once. The antigen is undetermined. Germline-derived CDR1 and CDR2 are SGHTA and FQGNSA. The V end was cut by 3 bases, the J end by 6 bases, with 17 bases between. The CDR3 contains 15 residues. Findings of the study overall: Although the secondary response was weaker, it peaked faster, at day 5 versus 15. Boosting was followed by the reappearance of most primary-vaccination clones (roughly 96% CD4, 85% to 90% CD8). Abundant clonotypes from the bulk population could contaminate FACS-sorted repertoires.

This sequence was found in a man between 18 and 29 years old who received the YFV17D yellow fever vaccine. The sequencing here drew on PBMCs, taken before the yellow fever booster vaccination. The chain has TRBV7-2 and TRBJ2-5; D possibly corresponds to TRBD2 (6 bases). CDR3 amino acids: CASSLGGGAGKTQYF. For the CDR3, the DNA is TGTGCCAGCAGCTTGGGGGGTGGGGCCGGAAAGACCCAGTACTTC.